This is a list of T cell receptor beta chains from one sample in a study of spatial heterogeneity in lung cancer. TCRdb ran MiXCR on the 5' RACE reads and lists one entry per CDR3 protein. The table lists about 80,000 distinct CDR3 sequences, under 8.5% of them singletons. The material sequenced was PBMCs, taken at surgery. The receptors originated from a male donor with early-stage non-small cell lung cancer. CDR3s include the opening cysteine and the closing phenylalanine or tryptophan. D genes are given only for firm matches. Clone sizes are given selectively: once, few, many, or a class where the clone is expanded.

clone size	D gene	J gene	V gene	CDR3 DNA	CDR3 protein
-	-	TRBJ1-4	TRBV13	TGTGCCAGCAGCTTAGACCCAACTAATGAAAAACTGTTTTTT	CASSLDPTNEKLFF
many	-	TRBJ2-1	TRBV6-1	TGTGCCAGCAGTGAACAAAGAAGCTCCTACAATGAGCAGTTCTTC	CASSEQRSSYNEQFF
-	TRBD2	TRBJ2-7	TRBV6-5	TGTGCCAGCAGTTACTCGGGGGGGGAGGCGTCCTACGAGCAGTACTTC	CASSYSGGEASYEQYF
few	-	TRBJ1-6	TRBV6-1	TGTGCCACCATGGCGACAGTTACTATGAATTCACCCCTCCACTTT	CATMATVTMNSPLHF
-	-	TRBJ1-1	TRBV29-1	TGCAGCGTTGAACGGCTAATGAACACTGAAGCTTTCTTT	CSVERLMNTEAFF
-	TRBD1	TRBJ2-1	TRBV7-9	TGTGCCAGCAGCTTCGGGACAGGGATCCGGGAGCAGTTCTTC	CASSFGTGIREQFF
-	-	TRBJ1-2	TRBV19	TGTGCCAGTAGTATAGATCTCCATAGGAATAACTATGGCTACACCTTC	CASSIDLHRNNYGYTF
many	-	TRBJ2-5	TRBV7-2	TGTGCCAGCAGCCCCCCCGGGAGCCAGGAGACCCAGTACTTC	CASSPPGSQETQYF
few	-	TRBJ2-4	TRBV7-2	TGTGCCAGCAGCCCGGGGGTTTCCAAAAACATTCAGTACTTC	CASSPGVSKNIQYF
many	TRBD1	TRBJ1-2	TRBV5-6	TGTGCCAGCAGGGTACGGGGACAGGGAGCTAGGGATGGCTACACCTTC	CASRVRGQGARDGYTF
many	TRBD2	TRBJ2-3	TRBV20-1	TGCAGTGCTAGAGGGCGGGAGGATAGCACAGATACGCAGTATTTT	CSARGREDSTDTQYF
many	-	TRBJ2-1	TRBV20-1	TGCAGTGCTAAGGCCCAACCAAGCTCCTACAATGAGCAGTTCTTC	CSAKAQPSSYNEQFF
-	-	TRBJ1-1	TRBV6-5	TGTGCCAGCACCGGACCAGGGGTTACTGAAGCTTTCTTT	CASTGPGVTEAFF
many	-	TRBJ1-2	TRBV2	TGTGCCAGCAGAGAAGAGGGCAACTATGGCTACACCTTC	CASREEGNYGYTF
-	TRBD2	TRBJ2-3	TRBV7-2	TGTGCCAGCAGCTTTCTCAGGACTAGCGGGGGCACAGATACGCAGTATTTT	CASSFLRTSGGTDTQYF
-	-	TRBJ2-7	TRBV12-5	TGTGCTAGTGGTGTCTTCTACGAGCAGTACTTC	CASGVFYEQYF
few	TRBD1	TRBJ1-2	TRBV4-2	TGTGCCAGCAGCCAAGACCGGACAGGGTATGGCTACACCTTC	CASSQDRTGYGYTF
many	-	TRBJ2-1	TRBV29-1	TGCAGCGTTTCGAGCTCCTACAATGAGCAGTTCTTC	CSVSSSYNEQFF
many	-	TRBJ1-1	TRBV11-3	TGTGCCAGCAGCGAGGGGAACACTGAAGCTTTCTTT	CASSEGNTEAFF
many	-	TRBJ2-7	TRBV2	TGTGCCAGCTTGAGACAGGAACCCTCCTACGAGCAGTACTTC	CASLRQEPSYEQYF
many	TRBD2	TRBJ2-1	TRBV12-3/TRBV12-4	TGTGCCAGCAGTTTAGCGGTGGGACTAGCCCACAATGAGCAGTTCTTC	CASSLAVGLAHNEQFF
once	TRBD2	TRBJ2-1	TRBV4-3	TGCGCCAGCAGCCTTGTTGGACTAGCGGGAACTTCCAATGAGCAGTTCTTC	CASSLVGLAGTSNEQFF
many	-	TRBJ2-7	TRBV10-3	TGTGCCATCAGTGAGGGGCCGACCTTCGGGGAGCAGTACTTC	CAISEGPTFGEQYF
-	TRBD1	TRBJ2-6	TRBV4-1	TGCGCCAGCAGCCAAGAAGGACAGGGAGTGACTGGGGCCAACGTCCTGACTTTC	CASSQEGQGVTGANVLTF
many	-	TRBJ1-2	TRBV5-4	TGTGCCAGCAGCCCGGACCGAGGGGGCTACACCTTC	CASSPDRGGYTF
-	-	TRBJ1-6	TRBV5-1	TGCGCCAGCAGCTTGGAAGTGACATCGGGTCCACCCCTCCACTTT	CASSLEVTSGPPLHF
-	-	TRBJ1-1	TRBV5-1	TGCGCCAGCAGCTTGTCCAACACGAACACTGAACCTTTCTTT	CASSLSNTNTEPFF
many	-	TRBJ2-1	TRBV5-1	TGCGCCAGCAGCTTGGTGGAGGGGATCAATGAGCAGTTCTTC	CASSLVEGINEQFF
-	-	TRBJ2-4	TRBV19	TGTGCCAGTAGTCCACGACAGGACCATCGAAACATTCAGTACTTC	CASSPRQDHRNIQYF
-	-	TRBJ1-1	TRBV30	TGTGCCTGGAGTCCCGGTTTGAACACTGAAGCTTTCTTT	CAWSPGLNTEAFF
few	-	TRBJ2-7	TRBV12-3/TRBV12-4	TGTGCCAGCAGCCTTTATATCTCCTACGAGCAGTACTTC	CASSLYISYEQYF
many	-	TRBJ2-3	TRBV18	TGTGCCAGCTCAGGTCAAGATACGCAGTATTTT	CASSGQDTQYF
many	-	TRBJ2-1	TRBV20-1	TGCAGTGCGAGGGCGGGTGTCGATGAGCAGTTCTTC	CSARAGVDEQFF
many	TRBD2	TRBJ2-1	TRBV2	TGTGCCAGCAGTGTGGGACTAGTGAGCTACAATGAGCAGTTCTTC	CASSVGLVSYNEQFF
-	-	TRBJ2-3	TRBV30	TGTGCCTGGAGCGCCGGTATGGGGACCGCGCAGTATTTT	CAWSAGMGTAQYF
-	TRBD1	TRBJ2-7	TRBV9	TGTGCCAGCAGCCCAGACAGGGGGCGGGACGAGCAGTACTTC	CASSPDRGRDEQYF
-	-	TRBJ2-7	TRBV20-1	TGCAGTGCTAGAGATGGAAGGGCTTACGAGCAGTACTTC	CSARDGRAYEQYF
once	-	TRBJ2-5	TRBV5-1	TGCGCCAGCAGCCCCAGAGCGAGCCTACGGGTAGAGACCCAGTACTTC	CASSPRASLRVETQYF
few	TRBD2	TRBJ2-7	TRBV5-1	TGCGCCAGCAGCTTGGATTTCGGGACTAGAGCCGAGCAGTACTTC	CASSLDFGTRAEQYF
many	-	TRBJ1-5	TRBV7-2	TGTGCCAGCAGCTTACGGGGAGATCAGCCCCAGCATTTT	CASSLRGDQPQHF
many	-	TRBJ1-1	TRBV5-1	TGCGCCAGCAGCTTGAGAGTAGGGGACACTGAAGCTTTCTTT	CASSLRVGDTEAFF
many	-	TRBJ1-1	TRBV29-1	TGCAGCGTTGTAAGCCAATATGAAGCTTTCTTT	CSVVSQYEAFF
few	TRBD2	TRBJ2-3	TRBV29-1	TGCAGCGTTGGAGCGGGAGTTAGTACAGATACGCAGTATTTT	CSVGAGVSTDTQYF
many	-	TRBJ2-7	TRBV21-1	TGTGCCAGCAGCAAATGGCAGGGCGGGGGGAGCTCCTACGAGCAGTACTTC	CASSKWQGGGSSYEQYF
many	-	TRBJ1-4	TRBV7-6	TGTGCCAGCAGCTTAGCTGTTTCGGCAGGGAAGTACGAAAAACTGTTTTTT	CASSLAVSAGKYEKLFF
-	-	TRBJ1-4	TRBV19	TGTGCCAGTAGTATCGGCGACGGGGGTGAAAAACTGTTTTTT	CASSIGDGGEKLFF
-	-	TRBJ2-1	TRBV20-1	TGCAGTGCTAGAAAACAGATCAATGAGCAGTTCTTC	CSARKQINEQFF
many	-	TRBJ1-2	TRBV7-8	TGTGCCAGCAGCTCCACCAGGGGCTATGGCTACACCTTC	CASSSTRGYGYTF
many	-	TRBJ2-2	TRBV7-6	TGTGCCAGCAGCCCGACAGTGAACACCGGGGAGCTGTTTTTT	CASSPTVNTGELFF
-	TRBD1	TRBJ2-3	TRBV24-1	TGTGCCACCAGTGGAAACACAGGGGTCTCTAGCACAGATACGCAGTATTTT	CATSGNTGVSSTDTQYF
many	-	TRBJ2-7	TRBV28	TGTGCCAGCGCCCTGGTCCTCGCCTACGAGCAGTACTTC	CASALVLAYEQYF
few	TRBD2	TRBJ2-1	TRBV7-9	TGTGCCAGCAGCCCTAGCGGGAGGGCCCCTGATGAGCAGTTCTTC	CASSPSGRAPDEQFF